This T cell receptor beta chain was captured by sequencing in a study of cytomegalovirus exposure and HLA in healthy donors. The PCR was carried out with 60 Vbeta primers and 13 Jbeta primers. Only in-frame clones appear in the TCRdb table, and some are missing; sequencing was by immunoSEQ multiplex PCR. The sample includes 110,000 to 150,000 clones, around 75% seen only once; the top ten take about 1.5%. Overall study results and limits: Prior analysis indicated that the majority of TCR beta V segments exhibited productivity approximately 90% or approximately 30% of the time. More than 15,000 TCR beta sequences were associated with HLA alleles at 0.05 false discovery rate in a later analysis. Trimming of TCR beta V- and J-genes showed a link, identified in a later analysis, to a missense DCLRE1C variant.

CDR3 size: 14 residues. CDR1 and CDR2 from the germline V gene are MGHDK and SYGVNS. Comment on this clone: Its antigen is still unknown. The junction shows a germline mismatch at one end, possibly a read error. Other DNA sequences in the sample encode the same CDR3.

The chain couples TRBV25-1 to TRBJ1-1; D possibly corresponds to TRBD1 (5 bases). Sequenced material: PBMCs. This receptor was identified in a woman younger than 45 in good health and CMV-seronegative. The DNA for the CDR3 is TGCGCCAGCAGTGAATTACGGGGGGACACTGAAGCTTTCTTT. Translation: CASSELRGDTEAFF.